This is a list of T cell receptor beta chains from one sample in a study of T cell responses to AZD1222 COVID-19 vaccine. Libraries were prepared by immunoSEQ multiplex PCR; TCRdb keeps only in-frame clonotypes and omits some of them. The data show under 170,000 clones, 94% seen once. The sample in question was peripheral blood, obtained on day 0 of AZD1222 vaccination. The receptors were sampled from an adult in good health. Each CDR3 is given without its conserved first and last residue.

V gene,CDR3 protein
TRBV30,AWSVSILGGETQY
TRBV10-3,AISNLASQGYGYT
TRBV2,ASKTSRPTDTQY
TRBV28,ASSDTGELF
TRBV10-3,AIREGTSGETQY
TRBV2,AGRDRGTYNEQF
TRBV5-1,ASSLAVYFTDTQY
TRBV6-6,ASRHSTGGNTEAF
TRBV4-1,ASSPNPRAYNEQF
TRBV15,ATSDRWKPQH
TRBV19,ASSMGNEKLF
TRBV7-9,ASSPTRPGGHEQF
TRBV12-3/TRBV12-4,ASSGRDRLF
TRBV24-1,ATSDSNRVTGELF
TRBV28,ASKSQGHQPQH
TRBV9,ASSVGGYSGEQF
TRBV6-2/TRBV6-3,ASSYGPTRGNSPLH
TRBV10-2,ASSDRTGVLGPIPYGYT
TRBV27,ASSSGRGRLVNTEAF
TRBV7-2,ASSLVGRGSLTDTQY
TRBV7-2,ASSSGTASYNEQF
TRBV5-1,ASSPLLAGGLAAEQF
TRBV11-2,ASSPTLVAF
TRBV5-1,ASSLSRGPPNTGELF
TRBV6-1,ASSEVTGTNTGELF
TRBV10-3,AISGRPPDRDGNTIY
TRBV18,ASSNRDRSSPLH
TRBV6-4,ASSLLAGSTDTQY
TRBV2,ASSVTPQGPGELF
TRBV5-4,ASSLEGGRWYGYT
TRBV14,ASSLKPVNTEAF
TRBV29-1,SGQADLNTEAF
TRBV7-6,ASTASVSGGANEQF
TRBV12-3/TRBV12-4,ASSLGRVGELF
TRBV4-3,ASSQVPGPLYGYT
TRBV6-5,ASSYSPGVRTEAF
TRBV7-7,ASSPNLVGRHFSYNEQF
TRBV4-1,ASSQDQGRQPQH
TRBV5-1,ASSLSLNTGELF
TRBV7-3,ASSSPSTDTQY
TRBV6-5,ASSEGMTEAF
TRBV7-9,ASSPTGIQY
TRBV7-8,ASSASSTYGYT
TRBV7-9,ASSQGRPVGQPQH
TRBV7-9,ASSLTRLLAGMNTGELF
TRBV27,ASSFSGIGTEAF
TRBV18,ASSLEGLNGYT
TRBV2,ASKVSGRNTGELF
TRBV4-1,ASSQDWGATNEKLF
TRBV2,ASTSLSGGTQY
TRBV5-6,ASSSPSGRGGRDTQY
TRBV10-3,AIRPGDNTIY
TRBV11-2,ASSLDRVFLPLH
TRBV5-5,ASSLRNTEAF
TRBV6-5,ASRGPGGPGNTIY
TRBV5-6,ASSLVGHNEKLF
TRBV27,ASSKADGRGNQPQH
TRBV29-1,SVEIAGTNEKLF